This T cell receptor beta chain derives from a study of blood T cells in healthy people across ages. It was with a sample-barcoded 5' primer and a J-beta primer mix that a second PCR of roughly 7 to 11 cycles was run. TCRdb reprocessed the 5' RACE reads with MiXCR, giving one entry per CDR3 protein. The table includes 850,000 to 950,000 distinct CDR3 sequences, about 28% detected once. CDR3 length: 15 residues. The V gene lost 4 bases and the J gene lost 5 bases, with 18 bases spanning the gap. Germline V gives CDR1 MDHEN, CDR2 SYDVKM. This clonotype was observed at least ten times. This chain uses TRBV28 with TRBJ2-7; D is possibly TRBD1 or TRBD2 (6 bases each). The sequencing sample was made of blood. The source is an elderly woman in good health. CDR3 sequence: CASSSGAQGRHEQYF. CDR3 in DNA: TGTGCCAGCAGTTCGGGGGCGCAGGGCAGGCACGAGCAGTACTTC.